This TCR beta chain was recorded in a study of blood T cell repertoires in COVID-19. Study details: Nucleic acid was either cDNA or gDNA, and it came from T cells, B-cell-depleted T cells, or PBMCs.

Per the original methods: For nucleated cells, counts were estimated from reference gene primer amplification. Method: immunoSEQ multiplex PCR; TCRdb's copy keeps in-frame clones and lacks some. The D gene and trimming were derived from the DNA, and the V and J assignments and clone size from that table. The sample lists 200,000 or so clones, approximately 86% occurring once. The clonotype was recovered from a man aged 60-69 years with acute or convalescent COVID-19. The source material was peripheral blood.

CDR3 bases: TGCGCCAGCAGCCTAAACCGGGACAGCAACACTGAAGCTTTCTTT. Amino acid sequence: CASSLNRDSNTEAFF. The chain employs TRBV5-1 and TRBJ1-1; 7 nucleotides line up with TRBD1. The J segment lost 2 bases and the V segment lost 4 bases, leaving 8 bases of the junction unmatched. Germline V CDR1 and CDR2: SGHRS, YFSETQ. The CDR3 is made up of 15 amino acids.